A selection of T cell receptor beta chains follows, all from one sample in a study of cytomegalovirus exposure and HLA in healthy donors. Assay used: immunoSEQ multiplex PCR; TCRdb lists only in-frame clones, some missing. The repertoire holds about 110,000 clones, with roughly 88% as singletons. Sequencing was carried out using PBMCs. These receptors were collected from a woman younger than 30 in good health and CMV-seronegative. The conserved cysteine and the conserved F or W are not part of the CDR3 here. Not all rows give a size; the values are once, few, many and, for expanded clones, a class.

TRBV2 | . | ARGERGRSGYT
TRBV9 | . | ASRAGAGELF
TRBV20-1 | . | SARRAFEAF
TRBV19 | . | ASSVEDSSYEQY
TRBV14 | . | ASSGTPMWGRTDTQY
TRBV28 | . | ASSLLIGVGGYT
TRBV6-5 | . | ATTGGPGNTIY
TRBV28 | . | ASSYRQGSNQPQH
TRBV12-5 | . | ASGPAGGLETQY
TRBV10-3 | once | AISELPSTGANTGELF
TRBV19 | . | ASSTGQFHNQPQH
TRBV7-9 | . | ASSLARQANEKLF
TRBV10-2 | . | ASRRATNEKLF
TRBV19 | . | ASSIHDSPNQPQH
TRBV6-6 | once | ASSPDSGVKEKLF
TRBV6-6 | . | ASSTGSNQPQH
TRBV4-1 | . | ASSQARGNEQY
TRBV28 | . | ASSPLKTEAF
TRBV4-1 | once | ASRPAGGAHEQF
TRBV6-1 | . | ASSVGPRGAF
TRBV4-1 | . | ASSQEMTASYEQY
TRBV6-1 | once | ASSEWGGRTGLNTEAF
TRBV30 | . | AWSVGGNADTQY
TRBV10-3 | few | AISESQATSGANVLT
TRBV30 | . | AWGDRYTEAF
TRBV7-3 | . | ASSLEGNTEAF
TRBV7-9 | . | ASSPAVDRPNQPQH
TRBV21-1 | . | ASSNPCGYT
TRBV30 | . | AWGRRGIEAF
TRBV4-2 | . | ASSQIIIRDRQFTGELF
TRBV6-5 | . | ASRPGLAGPGTQY
TRBV9 | . | ASSKGSGASYEQY
TRBV19 | . | ASSRDGGTYEQY
TRBV2 | . | ASITGTGGFWKGYT
TRBV6-1 | . | ASSETMGQGGETQY
TRBV9 | . | ASSPRQSSYEQY
TRBV5-1 | . | ASSLAAAYEQY
TRBV4-2 | . | ASSQEQRGGQETQY
TRBV21-1 | . | ASSKTGQGAHSNQPQH
TRBV2 | . | ASSGTESNQPQH
TRBV5-1 | . | ASSPDSSYEQY
TRBV7-7 | few | ASSLESRSKQF